One and the same sample provided the 2 T cell receptor beta chains below, sequenced in a study of beta chain features in type 1 diabetes. Since all of the isolated RNA was reverse transcribed, expressed TCRB transcripts were what got sequenced. Here immunoSEQ multiplex PCR was the method, and the copy in TCRdb shows in-frame clones only, minus some. This table holds about 230,000 clones, 9.6% found once. Material for sequencing was naive CD4+ T cells from blood. Receptors originate from a woman younger than 30 in good health.

This clone was counted only a few times. The rearrangement uses TRBV5-4 and TRBJ2-7; perhaps TRBD2 as D (5 bases). Trimming shortened V by 4 bases and J by 5 bases, and 16 bases separated the two germline ends. Germline CDR1 reads SGHNT; CDR2 reads YYREEE (reference sequence). The CDR3 is 14 amino acids. In DNA, the CDR3 is TGTGCCAGCAGCCGCGGCGGGCTACGGGACGAGCAGTACTTC. Residues: CASSRGGLRDEQYF.

This clone was recorded a few times. The gene calls are TRBV27 and TRBJ1-1; D may be TRBD1 (6 bases). Germline V gene sequence: CDR1 MNHEY, CDR2 SMNVEV (reference sequence). CDR3 length: 14 amino acids. Trimming stripped 2 bases from V and 0 bases from J, with 7 bases between. CDR3: CASSLTGLNTEAFF. The DNA for the CDR3 is TGTGCCAGCAGTTTAACAGGGTTGAACACTGAAGCTTTCTTT.